Below, 12 T cell receptor beta chains from the same sample are listed, as sequenced in a study of naive and memory T cell subsets. An equimolar mix of two oligonucleotides served as the beta constant-region primer for TRBC1 and TRBC2. The ligated cDNA underwent four PCR rounds using SP2 and nested alpha and beta constant-region primers. Each CDR3 protein is one row after TCRdb ran MiXCR on the UMI-ligation and nested PCR reads. The sample includes 85,000 or so distinct CDR3 sequences, 9% of them seen just once. The material sequenced was naive CD8+ T cells from blood. Receptors were obtained from a human donor in good health.

The V and J genes are TRBV7-6 and TRBJ2-1, with a possible D match to TRBD1 (6 bases). Trimming shortened V by 1 base and J by 4 bases, and 11 bases separated the two germline ends. The CDR3 runs to 15 residues. Germline loops: CDR1 SGHVS, CDR2 FNYEAQ. The CDR3 sequence: CASSLGETGYNEQFF. In DNA form, the CDR3 reads TGTGCCAGCAGCTTAGGCGAGACAGGTTACAATGAGCAGTTCTTC.

This clonotype was seen more than once but under ten times. The V gene is TRBV2, the J gene TRBJ1-6; D uncertain. The V end lost 4 bases, the J end lost 7 bases, and 11 bases lay between the germline ends. This CDR3 region has 14 residues. In germline, CDR1 is SNHLY, CDR2 FYNNEI. The CDR3 sequence is CASSGGERNSPLHF. Written as DNA, the CDR3 is TGTGCCAGCAGTGGGGGAGAAAGGAATTCACCCCTCCACTTT.

There are many counts of this clonotype. The chain couples TRBV29-1 to TRBJ2-1; D not certain. CDR1 is SQVTM and CDR2 is ANQGSEA in the germline V gene. CDR3 size: 14 residues. Deletions cut 0 bases from V and 0 bases from J, with 6 bases between. CDR3 loop: CSVEEAHSYNEQFF. CDR3 in DNA: TGCAGCGTTGAAGAGGCTCACTCCTACAATGAGCAGTTCTTC.

This clonotype was seen many times. The V and J genes are TRBV6-5 and TRBJ2-1; D unclear. Trimming removed 2 bases from V and 7 bases from J, with 9 bases in between. Germline CDR1 and CDR2: MNHEY and SVGAGI. The CDR3 has 13 residues. The CDR3 DNA follows: TGTGCCAGCAGTTACGGAGCCGGGAATGAGCAGTTCTTC. Amino acids: CASSYGAGNEQFF.

This clonotype was counted between two and nine times. The rearrangement links TRBV27 to TRBJ2-7, with D uncertain. The ends were cut back, 6 bases at V and 6 bases at J, with 12 bases in the middle. The CDR3 loop spans 12 amino acids. CDR1 and CDR2 (germline): MNHEY, SMNVEV (reference sequence). CDR3 loop: CASSGFNGEQYF. DNA for the CDR3: TGTGCCAGCAGCGGCTTTAATGGCGAGCAGTACTTC.

Ten or more counts support this clonotype. CDR3 in amino acids: CASSQGGSEQFF. The CDR3 DNA reads TGCGCCAGCAGCCAAGGTGGGAGTGAGCAGTTCTTC. V is TRBV4-1 and J is TRBJ2-1; tentatively, D is TRBD2 (5 bases). Germline V lookup: CDR1 MGHRA, CDR2 YSYEKL. This CDR3 has 12 residues. Trimming left V 1 base short and J 9 bases short, with 7 bases between.

There are a few counts of this clonotype. The J gene is TRBJ2-2, the V gene TRBV7-9, with 7 bases fitting TRBD1. The trim removed 5 bases at V and 7 bases at J, leaving 4 bases unmatched. This CDR3 has 13 amino acids. Germline V gene lookup returns CDR1 SEHNR and CDR2 FQNEAQ (reference sequence). In DNA, the CDR3 is TGTGCCAGCAGCCCGACAGGGATCGGGGAGCTGTTTTTT. Amino acids: CASSPTGIGELFF.

Ten or more counts support this clonotype. The chain is built from TRBV27 and TRBJ1-5, with D hard to call. V dropped 2 bases and J dropped 4 bases, with 6 bases sitting between them. The CDR3 totals 13 residues. In germline, CDR1 is MNHEY, CDR2 SMNVEV (reference sequence). CDR3 nucleotides: TGTGCCAGCAGTTTACTGGGGAATCAGCCCCAGCATTTT. This gives the protein CASSLLGNQPQHF.

The sample holds many counts of this clonotype. The chain employs TRBV6-5 and TRBJ1-5; 10 bases align to TRBD1. The length of the CDR3 is 15 residues. After removal of 6 bases from V and 7 bases from J, the junction contained 9 bases not matched to a gene. Germline V gives CDR1 MNHEY, CDR2 SVGAGI. The CDR3 loop is CASSQGQGSGQPQHF. In DNA, the CDR3 is TGTGCCAGCAGCCAGGGACAGGGGTCCGGCCAGCCCCAGCATTTT.

This clonotype was counted at least ten times. The chain has TRBV25-1 and TRBJ1-1; maybe TRBD1 (6 bases). The V gene lost 4 bases and the J gene lost 6 bases, with 15 bases spanning the gap. The length of the CDR3 is 14 residues. Germline V gene lookup returns CDR1 MGHDK and CDR2 SYGVNS. CDR3 coding DNA: TGTGCCAGCAGTGCATATAGGGGGGTAGCTGAAGCTTTCTTT. Amino acid sequence: CASSAYRGVAEAFF.

In this sample, this clonotype turned up once. This sequence may be a read error, since a much larger clone differs from it by one base. This sequence joins TRBV29-1 and TRBJ1-1, with D hard to call. Per germline, CDR1 SQVTM and CDR2 ANQGSEA. Trimming pared 6 bases from V and 2 bases from J, leaving 13 bases between. This CDR3 spans 13 amino acids. The DNA of the CDR3 is TGCAGCGTCAGAAGGGCAGCTAACACTGAAGCTTTCTTT. This encodes CSVRRAANTEAFF.

CDR3 bases: TGCGCCAGCAGCCAAGATACGATGAACACTGAAGCTTTCTTT. This codes for CASSQDTMNTEAFF. The chain employs TRBV4-3 and TRBJ1-1; D not resolved. The CDR3 is 14 amino acids. The germline gives CDR1 LGHNA, CDR2 YSLEER. V lost 0 bases and J lost 0, with 5 bases in between.